The clone carrying this T cell receptor beta chain came up a few times. Its antigen is unidentified. The CDR3 has 15 amino acids. The V gene's germline CDR1 is MGHRA and CDR2 YSYEKL. Between the trimmed V and J ends, which lost 0 bases and 6 bases, there was a span of 15 bases. The source of the sample is a study of blood T cells in healthy people across ages. Study-wide points: PBMCs that were unsorted prevented a conclusive naive versus antigen-experienced comparison.

A second PCR, run for roughly 7 to 11 cycles, used a sample-barcoded 5' primer plus a J-beta primer mix. Every cDNA molecule bore a tag from a template-switch adaptor containing 12 random nucleotides. There were at least 3 million CDR3-containing paired-end reads obtained from each sample. Using its own MiXCR run on the 5' RACE reads, TCRdb lists one record per CDR3 protein. The table lists about 770,000 distinct CDR3 sequences, around 43% of them singletons. Every sample had a minimum of 6.5 million PBMCs isolated. The source is a man aged 55 to 70 in good health. Sequenced material: blood. The V call is TRBV4-1, the J call TRBJ2-7; no clear D. The CDR3 sequence is CASSQDGSSFSEQYF. CDR3 coding DNA: TGCGCCAGCAGCCAAGACGGGTCCTCCTTTTCCGAGCAGTACTTC.